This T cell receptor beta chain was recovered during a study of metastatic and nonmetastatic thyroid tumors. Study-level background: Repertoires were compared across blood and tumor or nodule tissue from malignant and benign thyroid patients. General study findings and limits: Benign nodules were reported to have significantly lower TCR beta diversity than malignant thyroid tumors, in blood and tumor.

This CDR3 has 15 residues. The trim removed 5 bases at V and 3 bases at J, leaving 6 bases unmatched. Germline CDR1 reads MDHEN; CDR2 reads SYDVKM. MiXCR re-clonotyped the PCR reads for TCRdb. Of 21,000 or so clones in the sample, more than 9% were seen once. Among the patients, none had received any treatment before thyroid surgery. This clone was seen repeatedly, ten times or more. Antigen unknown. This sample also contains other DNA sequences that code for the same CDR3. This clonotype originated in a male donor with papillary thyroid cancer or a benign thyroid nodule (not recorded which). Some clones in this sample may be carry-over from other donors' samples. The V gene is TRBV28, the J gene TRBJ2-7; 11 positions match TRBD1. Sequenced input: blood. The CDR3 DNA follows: TGTGCCAGCAGTGTCGGGACAGGGGGAATCTACGAGCAGTACTTC. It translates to CASSVGTGGIYEQYF. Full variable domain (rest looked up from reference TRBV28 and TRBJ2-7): DVKVTQSSRYLVKRTGEKVFLECVQDMDHENMFWYRQDPGLGLRLIYFSYDVKMKEKGDIPEGYSVSREKKERFSLILESASTNQTSMYLCASSVGTGGIYEQYFGPGTRLTVT.